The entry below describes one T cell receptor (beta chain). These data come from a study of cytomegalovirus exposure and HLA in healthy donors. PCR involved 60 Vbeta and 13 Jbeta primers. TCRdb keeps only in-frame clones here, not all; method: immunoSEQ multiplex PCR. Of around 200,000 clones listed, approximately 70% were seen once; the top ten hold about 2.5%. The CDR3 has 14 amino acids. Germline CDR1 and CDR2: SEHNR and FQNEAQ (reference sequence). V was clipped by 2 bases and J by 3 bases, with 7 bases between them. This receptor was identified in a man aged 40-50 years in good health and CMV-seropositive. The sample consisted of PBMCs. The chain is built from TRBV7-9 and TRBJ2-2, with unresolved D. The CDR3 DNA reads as TGTGCCAGCAGCTTACTCGGAGACACCGGGGAGCTGTTTTTT. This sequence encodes CASSLLGDTGELFF.